These T cell receptor beta chains were read from a single sample in a study of cytomegalovirus exposure and HLA in healthy donors. Profiled with immunoSEQ multiplex PCR; TCRdb holds only in-frame clones, not every one. The table lists about 140,000 clones, roughly 70% of them singletons. The sequencing sample was made of PBMCs. Source of these receptors: a man aged 30-40 years in good health and CMV-seronegative. Each CDR3 is given with its conserved first and last residue. D genes are given only for firm matches. Clone sizes are given selectively: once, few, many, or a class where the clone is expanded.

J	D	V	size	DNA	CDR3
TRBJ2-7	TRBD1	TRBV28	once	TGTGCCAGTCGACAGGGTTTCCAGGACGAGCAGTACTTC	CASRQGFQDEQYF
TRBJ2-7	.	TRBV10-2	.	.	CASSSSQGGSSHYEQYF
TRBJ2-7	.	TRBV5-1	few	TGCGCCAGCGGCAGGGACTTCGAAGGAGAGCAGTACTTC	CASGRDFEGEQYF
TRBJ2-7	.	TRBV5-6	.	TGTGCCAGCAGCTTGTACGGCTCCTACGAGCAGTACTTC	CASSLYGSYEQYF
TRBJ1-4	.	TRBV28	.	TGTGCCAGCGGGCTATCTGCAACTAATGAAAAACTGTTTTTT	CASGLSATNEKLFF
TRBJ2-1	TRBD1	TRBV5-1	.	TGCGCCAGCAGCGAGACAGGGGATAGCTCCTACAATGAGCAGTTCTTC	CASSETGDSSYNEQFF
TRBJ1-2	.	TRBV11-2	.	TGTGCCAGCAGCTTTAGCGGAATCTATGGCTACACCTTC	CASSFSGIYGYTF
TRBJ2-2	.	TRBV2	.	TGTGCCAGCAGTGGATCAAGCGGCGGGGAGCTGTTTTTT	CASSGSSGGELFF
TRBJ1-6	.	TRBV5-6	.	TGTGCCAGCAGCTTGTCAGATTCACCCCTCCACTTT	CASSLSDSPLHF
TRBJ2-7	.	TRBV10-3	.	TGTGCCATCACCGGACAGAAGTCCTCCGAGCAGTACTTC	CAITGQKSSEQYF
TRBJ1-2	TRBD1	TRBV18	.	TGTGCCAGCTCTCCCGGACAGGGGGCGCATGGCTACACCTTC	CASSPGQGAHGYTF
TRBJ2-7	TRBD1	TRBV9	.	TGTGCCAGCAGCGTAGCCGGGACAGGGATCCACGAGCAGTACTTC	CASSVAGTGIHEQYF
TRBJ2-1	TRBD2	TRBV2	.	TGTGCCAGCAGTATAGGACTAGCGGGAGGGGAAGAGCAGTTCTTC	CASSIGLAGGEEQFF
TRBJ2-2	.	TRBV11-3	.	TGTGCCAGCAGCTTTAGGAGGGAGTCGGAGGGGCTGTTTTTT	CASSFRRESEGLFF
TRBJ1-1	.	TRBV6-5	.	TGTGCCAGCAGTGATCGAGGAGCTTTCTTT	CASSDRGAFF
TRBJ2-6	TRBD2	TRBV10-3	.	TGTGCCATCAGTGAGTCGGGAGGGACTGGGGCCAACGGCCTGACTTTC	CAISESGGTGANGLTF
TRBJ1-5	TRBD1	TRBV6-5	once	TGTGCCAGCAGTTATAGACAGGGTGGTCAGCCCCAGCATTTT	CASSYRQGGQPQHF
TRBJ2-5	TRBD2	TRBV5-6	.	TGTGCCAGCAGCTTGGATACTAGCGGAGGGGAAGAGACCCAGTACTTC	CASSLDTSGGEETQYF
TRBJ1-4	TRBD1	TRBV28	once	TGTGCCAGCAGTCCCGCACAGGGGAATCAAGAAAAACTGTTTTTT	CASSPAQGNQEKLFF
TRBJ2-7	.	TRBV6-6	.	TGTGCCAGCAGTTACTCTCCCTCCCAGTACGAGCAGTACTTC	CASSYSPSQYEQYF
TRBJ2-2	.	TRBV30	.	TGTGCCTGGAGTGTAAACAGGTTGAACACCGGGGAGCTGTTTTTT	CAWSVNRLNTGELFF
TRBJ1-2	TRBD1	TRBV28	.	TGTGCCAGCAGTTTAACGACAGGGGGCCTCGGTGGCTACACCTTC	CASSLTTGGLGGYTF
TRBJ2-7	TRBD1	TRBV2	few	TGTGCCAGCAGTAGGGACAGCGAGGGGCACTTC	CASSRDSEGHF
TRBJ2-3	TRBD1	TRBV10-3	.	TGTGCCATCAGTGTGTCAGGGGGCGCGTCAGATACGCAGTATTTT	CAISVSGGASDTQYF
TRBJ2-3	.	TRBV4-1	.	TGCGCCAGCAGCCAAGATCCGGGGGTCACGAATACGCAGTATTTT	CASSQDPGVTNTQYF
TRBJ2-2	.	TRBV4-1	few	TGCGCCAGCAGCCAAAACCAACTTTCGAACACCGGGGAGCTGTTTTTT	CASSQNQLSNTGELFF
TRBJ2-1	.	TRBV7-2	.	TGTGCCAGCAGCCTCCCGAGGGCAAACAATGAGCAGTTCTTC	CASSLPRANNEQFF
TRBJ1-5	.	TRBV15	.	TGTGCCACCAGCAGAGAGAAGGGAGGAGGCAATCAGCCCCAGCATTTT	CATSREKGGGNQPQHF
TRBJ1-2	TRBD1	TRBV9	.	TGTGCCAGCAGCCAGATACTGACAGGGGCGATTTCGGGCTACACCTTC	CASSQILTGAISGYTF
TRBJ2-1	.	TRBV7-2	few	TGTGCCAGCAGCCGGGACACCCAGCAGTTCTTC	CASSRDTQQFF
TRBJ2-7	TRBD1	TRBV27	.	TGTGCCAGCAGCCCGGGACAGGGCTACGAGCAGTACTTC	CASSPGQGYEQYF
TRBJ2-7	.	TRBV11-2	.	TGTGCCAGCAGCTTAGCAGGTAGCTCCTACGAGCAGTACTTC	CASSLAGSSYEQYF
TRBJ1-1	TRBD1	TRBV19	.	TGTGCCAGTAGTCTACAGGGGACGACTGAAGCTTTCTTT	CASSLQGTTEAFF
TRBJ1-2	TRBD1	TRBV27	.	TGTGCCAGCAGTTCCCACCGGGACAGGGGCAGCGGCTACACCTTC	CASSSHRDRGSGYTF
TRBJ2-2	.	TRBV5-1	.	TGCGCCAGCAGCGTGGGTCTAGGAGTCGCGAACACCGGGGAGCTGTTTTTT	CASSVGLGVANTGELFF
TRBJ1-4	TRBD1	TRBV28	.	TGTGCCAGCAGTTTATTGGGACAGGGCGAAAAACTGTTTTTT	CASSLLGQGEKLFF
TRBJ2-1	TRBD1	TRBV28	.	TGTGCCAGCAGTTCTCCTGGCCCCACAGGGGATGAGCAGTTCTTC	CASSSPGPTGDEQFF
TRBJ2-2	TRBD1	TRBV5-1	.	TGCGCCAGCAGCTTCACAGGGGGAACCGGGGAGCTGTTTTTT	CASSFTGGTGELFF
TRBJ2-3	TRBD2	TRBV5-1	.	TGCGCCAGCAGCTTGGAGGCTAGCGGGGCCAGCACAGATACGCAGTATTTT	CASSLEASGASTDTQYF
TRBJ1-1	TRBD1	TRBV6-5	.	TGTGCCAGCAGCCGCGGGGGGGGACAGGTCTTTGAAGCTTTCTTT	CASSRGGGQVFEAFF
TRBJ1-1	.	TRBV5-6	.	TGTGCCAGCAGCTTGAGACAGATGAACACTGAAGCTTTCTTT	CASSLRQMNTEAFF
TRBJ2-1	TRBD1	TRBV16	.	TGTGCCAGCAGCCCCCTACCGGGACAGGGAAACTCCTACAATGAGCAGTTCTTC	CASSPLPGQGNSYNEQFF
TRBJ1-4	TRBD1	TRBV5-4	.	TGTGCCAGCAGCCGAGGGGGCAGTGAGGAAAAACTGTTTTTT	CASSRGGSEEKLFF
TRBJ2-6	.	TRBV7-8	.	TGTGCCAGCAGCTTAGCGGGGACTCCTGGGGCCAACGGCCTGACTTTC	CASSLAGTPGANGLTF
TRBJ1-1	.	TRBV7-8	.	TGTGCCAGCCACAGGGACCAGAACACTGAAGCTTTCTTT	CASHRDQNTEAFF
TRBJ2-7	.	TRBV5-6	.	TGTGCCAGCAGCCCTTTGGCGGGGGCCCGATCCTACGAGCAGTACTTC	CASSPLAGARSYEQYF
TRBJ2-2	.	TRBV9	.	TGTGCCAGCAGCGTAGAAGCAGCACGGGCCGGGGAGCTGTTTTTT	CASSVEAARAGELFF
TRBJ1-1	.	TRBV10-3	.	TGTGCCATCAGTGAAAAGGGGGGGGTAACTGAAGCTTTCTTT	CAISEKGGVTEAFF